This T cell receptor beta chain was captured in a study of T-cell reconstitution after alpha-beta-depleted transplantation in children (dated by TCRdb to the mid-2010s). With regard to the full study: T-cell immune reconstitution after TCRalphabeta/CD19-depleted allogeneic hematopoietic cell transplantation in children was quantitatively tracked in the study by means of TCR repertoire profiling.

This clonotype appeared many times. Its antigen is not yet known. No much larger clone is present one base from it, and per-base qualities are unavailable. The library was produced with PCR. Sequencing took place on an Illumina HiSeq 2500. TCR library preparation used molecular barcoding, with unique molecular identifiers applied to normalize quantification of the TCRbeta repertoire. Using fastp trimming at Q25 and MiXCR clonotype assembly, TCRdb reanalyzed the public sequencing data and kept in-frame beta chains. Under each unique CDR3 protein, matching rows form one entry showing the most common genes and DNA. This sample holds hundreds of thousands of distinct CDR3 sequences; roughly 13% were observed only once. The ten largest clones add up to over 3.5% of the sample. The germline V gene (reference sequence) provides CDR1 GTSNPN and CDR2 SVGIG. For this chain, trimming is 1 base at the V end and 10 bases at the J end, and the number of junction bases without a gene match is 4. Taken from cysteine to phenylalanine, the CDR3 has 13 residues. Solely the CDR3 DNA is kept, with 39 bases framed from the first base.

This TCR was recovered from a human donor who donated a stem cell graft to a child with Fanconi anemia. This sequence uses TRBV30 and TRBJ1-1; 12 central bases correspond to TRBD1. Here the sequenced sample was PBMCs, taken from the stem cell graft. The nucleotide sequence is given as TGTGCCTGGAGTGAAGGGACAGGGGGCGCAGCTTTCTTT. Its coded protein is CAWSEGTGGAAFF.